These 2 T cell receptor beta chains were all obtained from the same sample, sequenced in a study of blood T cell repertoires in COVID-19. The table came from immunoSEQ multiplex PCR; TCRdb's copy has only in-frame clones and leaves some out. The repertoire holds some 420,000 clones, with over 75% as singletons. Material: PBMCs or T cells enriched from blood (not recorded which). These receptor sequences come from a man younger than 45 who had recovered from COVID-19.

The chain couples TRBV24-1 to TRBJ2-1; D might be TRBD2 (6 bases). The length of the CDR3 is 14 residues. V was cut by 5 bases and J by 4 bases, with 11 bases left in between. The germline V gene has CDR1 KGHDR and CDR2 SFDVKD. The CDR3 sequence: CATSVRESYNEQFF. The CDR3 DNA reads as TGTGCCACCAGTGTACGGGAGTCTTACAATGAGCAGTTCTTC.

The chain carries TRBV6-5 and TRBJ2-2; 7 nucleotides line up with TRBD2. Germline values: CDR1 MNHEY, CDR2 SVGAGI. The V segment lost 6 bases and the J segment 5 bases; nucleotides outside the gene matches: 6. The CDR3 loop spans 14 amino acids. The CDR3 protein is CASRRLAETGELFF. Here the CDR3 DNA reads TGTGCCAGCAGAAGGCTAGCGGAAACCGGGGAGCTGTTTTTT.